This record covers a single T cell receptor (beta chain). Germline CDR1 reads SGHRS; CDR2 reads YFSETQ. Trimming stripped 0 bases from V and 5 bases from J, with 6 bases between. The CDR3 spans 14 residues. The authors' processing: Amplification with reference gene primers provided the estimates of nucleated cell counts. Assay used: immunoSEQ multiplex PCR; TCRdb lists only in-frame clones, some missing. The V and J calls and the clone size are those of that table, but D and trimming were determined from the DNA. The sample shows a few hundred thousand clones, roughly 85% of them seen only once. The sample is drawn from a study of blood T cell repertoires in COVID-19. About the research overall: T cells, B-cell-depleted T cells, or PBMCs provided the cDNA or gDNA that served as material.

Material for sequencing was peripheral blood. This TCR was sampled from a woman aged 18 to 35 with acute or convalescent COVID-19. V and J are TRBV5-1 and TRBJ1-6; D remains unclear. The CDR3: CASSLDSHNSPLHF. DNA for the CDR3: TGCGCCAGCAGCTTGGACAGTCATAATTCACCCCTCCACTTT.